This T cell receptor (beta chain) comes out of a study of T cell responses to AZD1222 COVID-19 vaccine. Here immunoSEQ multiplex PCR was the method, and the copy in TCRdb shows in-frame clones only, minus some. The top ten clones hold approximately 15% of a sample with more than 90,000 clones, approximately 84% of them seen once. V lost 3 bases to trimming and J lost 3 bases, with 21 bases between them. CDR1 and CDR2 from the germline V gene are SGHNT and YYREEE (reference sequence). This CDR3 comprises 17 residues. To note about this clone: What it binds is unknown.

General observations from the study: Donor demographics were predominantly white British with a female majority; clonal diversity may be underestimated. Compared with day 0, the breadth and depth of the Spike-specific TCR repertoire rose significantly after two doses of AZD1222.

The chain employs TRBV5-4 and TRBJ1-1; D unclear. The sequencing here drew on peripheral blood, taken on day 0 of AZD1222 vaccination. The TCR was taken from an adult in good health. The CDR3 nucleotides are TGTGCCAGCAGCTCCGAGGGCCTCGTCGGAGCGGACACTGAAGCTTTCTTT. Translated, it gives CASSSEGLVGADTEAFF. The whole variable domain, filled in from reference TRBV5-4 and TRBJ1-1, reads ETGVTQSPTHLIKTRGQQVTLRCSSQSGHNTVSWYQQALGQGPQFIFQYYREEENGRGNFPPRFSGLQFPNYSSELNVNALELDDSALYLCASSSEGLVGADTEAFFGQGTRLTVV.